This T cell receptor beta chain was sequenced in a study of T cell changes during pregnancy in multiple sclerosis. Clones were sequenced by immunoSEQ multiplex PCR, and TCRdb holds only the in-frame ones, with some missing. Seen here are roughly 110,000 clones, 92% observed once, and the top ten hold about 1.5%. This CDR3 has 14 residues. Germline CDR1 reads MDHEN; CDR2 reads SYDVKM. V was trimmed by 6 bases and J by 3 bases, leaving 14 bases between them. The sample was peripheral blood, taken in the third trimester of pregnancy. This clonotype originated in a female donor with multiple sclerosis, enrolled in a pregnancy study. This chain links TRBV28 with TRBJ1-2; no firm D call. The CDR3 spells CASSLREEYYGYTF. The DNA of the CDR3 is TGTGCCAGCAGCCTTCGGGAGGAGTACTATGGCTACACCTTC.